Presented here are 10 T cell receptor beta chains from one specimen sequenced in a study of blood T cells in healthy people across ages. Sample-barcoded 5' priming and a J-beta primer mix drove a second PCR of roughly 7 to 11 cycles. Each CDR3 protein is one row after TCRdb ran MiXCR on the 5' RACE reads. In the table there are around 970,000 distinct CDR3 sequences, roughly half of which are singletons. The sample comprised blood. The receptors stem from a woman aged 55-69 years in good health.

Of note for this clonotype: Sequence at one end of the junction differs from germline and may be a read error. This sequence joins TRBV5-1 and TRBJ2-1, with D unresolved. The CDR3 length is 14 residues. CDR1 SGHRS and CDR2 YFSETQ come from the germline V gene. CDR3 amino acids: CASSLGGYDNEKFF. The CDR3, as DNA: TGCGCCAGCAGCTTGGGGGGATACGACAATGAGAAGTTCTTC.

The chain is built from TRBV20-1 and TRBJ2-2; 7 bases line up with TRBD1. In germline, CDR1 is DFQATT, CDR2 SNEGSKA (reference sequence). V trimming: 0 bases; J trimming: 4 bases; junction bases outside the gene matches: 8. The CDR3 has 16 residues. This CDR3 reads CSARDPTGMATGELFF. DNA for the CDR3: TGCAGTGCTAGAGACCCGACAGGGATGGCCACCGGGGAGCTGTTTTTT.

Note on this clonotype: Germline is not matched at one junction end, which may reflect a read error. The chain couples TRBV7-6 to TRBJ2-3; 9 bases match TRBD2. The CDR3 consists of 17 residues. Per the germline V gene, CDR1 is SGHVS and CDR2 is FNYEAQ. This CDR3 reads CASSHMPPGTSTDTQYF. The CDR3 DNA follows: TGTGCCAGCAGTCATATGCCCCCCGGGACTAGCACGGATACGCAGTATTTT.

This clonotype was seen a few times. The CDR3 region has the DNA TGCGCCAGCAGCCAAGTTCCCCCTAGCGGGGGGGGGGATACGCAGTATTTT. Translating gives CASSQVPPSGGGDTQYF. The J gene is TRBJ2-3, the V gene TRBV4-3; TRBD2 matches 12 bases. CDR1 is LGHNA and CDR2 is YSLEER in the germline V gene. The CDR3 runs 17 residues. Trimming removed 1 base from V and 6 bases from J; junction bases left unmatched: 8.

The table lists this clonotype with many counts. J is TRBJ2-5 and V is TRBV28, with 14 nucleotides matching TRBD2. V lost 6 bases, J lost 5 bases, and 5 bases stayed unmatched. The CDR3 has 15 residues. Looked up from germline, CDR1 is MDHEN and CDR2 is SYDVKM. CDR3 in amino acids: CASSPGLAGVETQYF. CDR3 in DNA: TGTGCCAGCAGCCCGGGACTAGCGGGAGTTGAGACCCAGTACTTC.

This clonotype was seen only a few times. The V gene is TRBV21-1, the J gene TRBJ2-7; TRBD2, as called in the table, went unchecked against the DNA. TRBV21-1 is shown as a pseudogene. This CDR3 contains 17 residues. CDR3 in amino acids: CASSHPTRTSGTYEQYF. The CDR3 coding sequence is TGTGCCAGCAGCCACCCAACTCGGACTAGCGGGACCTACGAGCAGTACTTC.

This clonotype was seen just once. The V and J genes are TRBV12-3 or TRBV12-4 and TRBJ1-5, with a weak D call TRBD1 (5 bases). V was shortened by 2 bases and J by 4 bases, with 9 bases between the two germline ends. The CDR3 runs to 14 residues. CDR3 amino acids: CASSLFSGNQPQHF. The CDR3 DNA reads TGTGCCAGCAGTTTATTTTCAGGGAATCAGCCCCAGCATTTT.

The gene calls are TRBV25-1 and TRBJ2-7, with unresolved D. V lost 4 bases and J lost 2, with 15 bases in between. This CDR3 has 15 amino acids. Germline loops: CDR1 MGHDK, CDR2 SYGVNS. This chain's CDR3 is CASSALLGNAYEQYF. CDR3 nucleotides: TGTGCCAGCAGTGCCCTCCTGGGCAACGCCTACGAGCAGTACTTC.

This clonotype was detected only a few times. This chain joins TRBV4-3 and TRBJ2-5; 10 nucleotides align to TRBD2. This CDR3 spans 16 amino acids. The germline V gene has CDR1 LGHNA and CDR2 YSLEER. The ends lost 0 bases at V and 5 bases at J; junction bases unmatched: 6. The CDR3 DNA sequence: TGCGCCAGCAGCCAAGATCCTAGCGGGAGTTTCGAGACCCAGTACTTC. As protein: CASSQDPSGSFETQYF.

Of note for this clonotype: An end of the junction differs from the germline gene, which may be a read error. The chain joins TRBV6-5 to TRBJ2-7, with D possibly being TRBD1 (6 bases). The V gene's germline CDR1 is MNHEY and CDR2 SVGAGI. The CDR3 has 13 amino acids. The CDR3 DNA reads as TGTGCCAGCAGTTACTCCAGGGGTGGAGAGCGGTACTTC. Amino acid sequence: CASSYSRGGERYF.